This T cell receptor (beta chain) was obtained from a study of long-term antiretroviral therapy in people with HIV. Version v3.0 of the immunoSEQ assay was performed at survey level. Sequenced by immunoSEQ multiplex PCR; TCRdb stores in-frame clones only, minus some. Of some 30,000 clones in the sample, around 97% were seen once. A word on this clone: The antigen is unknown.

Before they underwent DNA extraction, samples held about 1-10 million cryopreserved PBMC. Germline lookup yields CDR1 SGHDT and CDR2 YYEEEE. Trimming shortened V by 7 bases and J by 3 bases, and 11 bases separated the two germline ends. The CDR3 extends over 13 amino acids. Study-level points and caveats: HIV repertoires covered narrower CDR3 length ranges than controls did. Diversity rose after ART but stayed below transplant donor controls.

J is TRBJ1-5 and V is TRBV5-6, with a weak D call TRBD1 (5 bases). Specimen: unsorted PBMCs, collected 7.6 years after starting antiretroviral therapy. This receptor was obtained from a young man with HIV. The CDR3 DNA sequence: TGTGCCAGCTCCGGGGGGTTCAATCAGCCCCAGCATTTT. Its protein is CASSGGFNQPQHF.